This T cell receptor (beta chain) was captured in a study of blood T cell repertoires in COVID-19. Trimming at V came to 4 bases and at J to 6 bases, leaving 5 bases not matched to a gene. Germline loops: CDR1 MNHEY, CDR2 SVGEGT. The CDR3 extends over 14 amino acids. Methods used by the authors: Estimated nucleated cell counts came from reference gene primer amplification. The assay was immunoSEQ multiplex PCR, and TCRdb's table has in-frame clones only and misses some. V and J calls and clone size come straight from that table; D and trimming were deduced from the DNA. The top ten clones hold roughly 3.5% of a sample with nearly 350,000 clones, approximately 90% of them seen once.

The clonotype comes from a woman aged 18-29 years who had recovered from COVID-19. The sample was peripheral blood. The rearrangement links TRBV6-2 or TRBV6-3 to TRBJ2-7, with 11 bases matching TRBD2. The CDR3 DNA is TGTGCCAGCAGTTCTACTAGCGGGGGACGCGAGCAGTACGTC. This encodes CASSSTSGGREQYV.